This T cell receptor (beta chain) was obtained from a study of blood T cell repertoires in COVID-19. Study information: The study drew acute and convalescent COVID-19 samples from the United States, Italy and Spain.

Patients in Seattle were enrolled during active infection, then followed longitudinally. Under the authors' procedure: The assay estimated nucleated cells by amplifying reference gene primers. TCRdb's table, derived via immunoSEQ multiplex PCR, lists solely in-frame clones and lacks some. That table furnishes V, J and clone size, whereas the DNA furnished D and trimming. This table holds roughly 290,000 clones, approximately 85% found once. CDR3 length: 14 residues. CDR1 and CDR2 from the germline V gene are SNHLY and FYNNEI. V was pared by 5 bases and J by 0 bases, with 8 bases between. This clonotype was sampled from a human donor with COVID-19, enrolled during active disease. The donor label of this sample is uncertain. The chain recombines TRBV2 with TRBJ1-5; D is ambiguous. The source material was peripheral blood. Here the CDR3 DNA reads TGTGCCAGCAGTTATATAGATAGCAATCAGCCCCAGCATTTT. It translates to CASSYIDSNQPQHF.